This T cell receptor beta chain derives from a study of shared clonotypes between healthy human individuals. Terminally differentiated effector memory CD45RA+ cells were left out of the naive CD8 fraction, which was CD45RO-negative and positively selected for CCR7. Germline V gene data show CDR1 as SNHLY and CDR2 as FYNNEI. V was cut by 6 bases and J by 7 bases, with 12 bases left in between. The CDR3 has 12 amino acids. Generated by immunoSEQ multiplex PCR, the TCRdb table keeps only in-frame clones and is missing some. The data hold fewer than 1 million clones, with roughly 96% observed a single time.

The sequencing sample was made of naive CD8+ T cells sorted from blood. The TCR comes from a man aged 25-40 years in good health. V and J are TRBV2 and TRBJ1-2; no clear D. The DNA for the CDR3 is TGTGCCAGCAGAAAGGGTGCTGTTGGCTACACCTTC. The encoded protein is CASRKGAVGYTF.